Listed below are T cell receptor beta chains from one sample, sequenced in a study of cytomegalovirus exposure and HLA in healthy donors. The data were produced by immunoSEQ multiplex PCR, yet TCRdb's version contains in-frame clones alone and is incomplete. The sample consists of about 110,000 clones, about 78% of them appearing once. Sequences were obtained from PBMCs. Source of these receptors: a man aged 25 to 40 in good health and CMV-seronegative. Each CDR3 is given with its conserved first and last residue. A D gene is named only where the DNA matches it firmly. Clone size is stated in some rows and not others, as once, few, many or a class when expanded.

cdr3_length j_call v_call d_call clone_size cdr3_nt cdr3_aa
14 TRBJ1-4 TRBV6-5 TRBD1 few TGTGCCAGCAGTTACGACAGGGGTACTGAAAAACTGTTTTTT CASSYDRGTEKLFF
15 TRBJ2-6 TRBV10-1 . . TGCGCCGGCAGTCCGGACAGCTCTGGGGCCAACGTCCTGACTTTC CAGSPDSSGANVLTF
13 TRBJ2-7 TRBV19 . . TGTGCCAGTAGTATGACAGCTACCTACGAGCAGTACTTC CASSMTATYEQYF
13 TRBJ2-3 TRBV19 TRBD2 . TGTGCCAGTAGTATAGTAGAGCGGGAGTCCCAGTATTTT CASSIVERESQYF
15 TRBJ2-7 TRBV18 . few TGTGCCAGCTCACTCACCTCGGACAGTTCCTACGAGCAGTACTTC CASSLTSDSSYEQYF
16 TRBJ2-3 TRBV6-6 . . TGTGCCAGCAGTCCTCGGTTAGTCGATATCACAGATACGCAGTATTTT CASSPRLVDITDTQYF
13 TRBJ1-2 TRBV5-4 . once TGTGCCAGCAGCTTGGCAGGGCGCGATGGCTACACCTTC CASSLAGRDGYTF
14 TRBJ1-1 TRBV11-2 . . TGTGCCAGCAGCTTAGTCACCAGGGGCACTGAAGCTTTCTTT CASSLVTRGTEAFF
13 TRBJ1-1 TRBV5-1 . . TGCGCCAGCAGCTTGATACAGAACACTGAAGCTTTCTTT CASSLIQNTEAFF
15 TRBJ2-5 TRBV5-1 TRBD2 . TGCGCCAGCAGCTGGCAGACTAGCGAGGAAGAGACCCAGTACTTC CASSWQTSEEETQYF
18 TRBJ1-5 TRBV2 . . TGTGCCAGCAGTTCTCATTCCGGGAGACTCTATAGCAATCAGCCCCAGCATTTT CASSSHSGRLYSNQPQHF
14 TRBJ1-4 TRBV15 . . TGTGCCACCAGTACCCGGCAGGGTCTTGAAAAACTGTTTTTT CATSTRQGLEKLFF
15 TRBJ2-7 TRBV18 TRBD1 . TGTGCCAGCTCACAAGACAGGGGGTATCTTCGGAAGTCGTACTTC CASSQDRGYLRKSYF
14 TRBJ1-2 TRBV5-1 . once TGCGCCAGTCAAGGGGGACCACAAGACTATGGCTACACCTTC CASQGGPQDYGYTF
14 TRBJ1-1 TRBV19 TRBD1 . TGTGCCAGTAGTACCGGACAGGGGACCACTGAAGCTTTCTTT CASSTGQGTTEAFF
15 TRBJ1-1 TRBV5-5 . . TGTGCCAGCAGCATGGGGTCAGGGGTTGGCACTGAAGCTTTCTTT CASSMGSGVGTEAFF
14 TRBJ1-1 TRBV18 . . TGTGCCAGCTCACCAAAGACAGGCAACACTGAAGCTTTCTTT CASSPKTGNTEAFF
14 TRBJ2-7 TRBV6-6 . . TGTGCCAGCAGTTACTCGCCCGAGACCTACGAGCAGTACTTC CASSYSPETYEQYF
14 TRBJ2-7 TRBV2 . once TGTGCCAGCAGGGAGAGCCGGGACACCTACGAGCAGTACTTC CASRESRDTYEQYF
15 TRBJ1-3 TRBV4-1 . . TGCGCCAGCAGCCAAGAGGACACCTCTGGAAACACCATATATTTT CASSQEDTSGNTIYF
15 TRBJ2-1 TRBV5-6 TRBD1 . TGTGCCAGCAGTTTGGGACAGGGCTCCTACAATGAGCAGTTCTTC CASSLGQGSYNEQFF
19 TRBJ2-2 TRBV28 TRBD1 . TGTGCCAGCAGTTCCTATCAAATATCCGGGACAGGATACACCGGGGAGCTGTTTTTT CASSSYQISGTGYTGELFF
17 TRBJ1-1 TRBV9 . once TGTGCCAGCAGCCCCACATTACAGGGTGACATGAACACTGAAGCTTTCTTT CASSPTLQGDMNTEAFF
14 TRBJ2-7 TRBV27 TRBD2 . TGTGCCAGCAGTTTCGGACTAGAATCCTACGAGCAGTACTTC CASSFGLESYEQYF
16 TRBJ2-2 TRBV6-5 TRBD2 . TGTGCCAGCAGTTACCGAGCGGGGGGGTCCACCGGGGAGCTGTTTTTT CASSYRAGGSTGELFF
14 TRBJ2-7 TRBV7-2 . . TGTGCCAGCAGCTCAGCGACAGCCTCCTACGAGCAGTACTTC CASSSATASYEQYF
14 TRBJ2-7 TRBV19 TRBD2 . TGTGCCAGTAGGGTAGCGGGGGGAAGCTACGAGCAGTACTTC CASRVAGGSYEQYF
19 TRBJ1-6 TRBV7-2 . . TGTGCCAGCAGTAAACCGACAGCCGGCTCCCTTGTTATGGATTCACCCCTCCACTTT CASSKPTAGSLVMDSPLHF
14 TRBJ2-6 TRBV19 . . TGTGCCAGTAAATCCGAGACTGGGGCCAACGTCCTGACTTTC CASKSETGANVLTF
14 TRBJ2-7 TRBV18 . . TGTGCCAGCTCACCACCAGGGGCCAATTACGAGCAGTACTTC CASSPPGANYEQYF
13 TRBJ1-5 TRBV27 . once TGTGCCAGCAGTTTCCGCGGGGCTCAGCCCCAGCATTTT CASSFRGAQPQHF
19 TRBJ1-5 TRBV2 . . TGTGCCAGCAGTGTCCCTAAACAGGAAACCGTTGATAGCAATCAGCCCCAGCATTTT CASSVPKQETVDSNQPQHF
16 TRBJ2-1 TRBV27 TRBD1 . TGTGCCAGCAGTACCCCGCGGGACAGGGGGCGGGAAGAGCAGTTCTTC CASSTPRDRGREEQFF
11 TRBJ2-7 TRBV30 . . TGTGCCGTCTCCACAGGGTACGAGCAGTACTTC CAVSTGYEQYF
15 TRBJ1-6 TRBV7-9 TRBD1 once TGTGCCAGCAGCTCGAGGGACAGTCTGGCGTCACCCCTCCACTTT CASSSRDSLASPLHF
14 TRBJ1-1 TRBV7-2 TRBD1 . TGTGCCAGCAGCCCCAGGACAGGGAATACTGAAGCTTTCTTT CASSPRTGNTEAFF
15 TRBJ2-7 TRBV4-1 . . TGCGCCAGCAGCCAGAGTTCAGGGGCCTTCTACGAGCAGTACTTC CASSQSSGAFYEQYF
15 TRBJ2-7 TRBV5-6 TRBD2 . TGTGCCAGCAGCTTGGAGCTAGCGGGTACTTACGAGCAGTACTTC CASSLELAGTYEQYF